The present entry profiles one T cell receptor (beta chain) with its context. The germline V and J ends were trimmed by 7 bases and 2 bases, with 14 bases remaining between them. The germline CDR1 and CDR2 sequences are MNHNS and SASEGT. This CDR3 spans 14 amino acids. The data originate from a study of T cell changes during pregnancy in multiple sclerosis. TCRdb's table, derived via immunoSEQ multiplex PCR, lists solely in-frame clones and lacks some. The sample has fewer than 110,000 clones; around 92% are singletons. J is TRBJ1-2 and V is TRBV6-1; D is unresolved. The sample was peripheral blood, taken in the third trimester of pregnancy. This sequence was found in a female donor in good health, enrolled as a control in a pregnancy study. The CDR3 DNA reads as TGTGCCAGCATCTCCGATGCGGTCAACTATGGCTACACCTTC. Protein: CASISDAVNYGYTF.